This T cell receptor (beta chain) was retrieved from a study of long-term antiretroviral therapy in people with HIV. Study-level findings and limits: Controls had broader CDR3 length ranges than HIV repertoires did.

The germline V gene encodes CDR1 SGHRS and CDR2 YFSETQ. V was trimmed by 4 bases and J by 2 bases, leaving 7 bases between them. The length of the CDR3 is 13 residues. A remark on this clone: Its antigen is currently unknown.

Sequencing relied on immunoSEQ assay v3.0, run at survey level. Clones were sequenced by immunoSEQ multiplex PCR, and TCRdb holds only the in-frame ones, with some missing. The top ten clones hold 8.2% of a sample with fewer than 35,000 clones, roughly three quarters of them seen once. This specimen was unsorted PBMCs, taken 3.1 years after starting antiretroviral therapy. This TCR derives from a woman aged 45-65 years with HIV. The chain links TRBV5-1 to TRBJ1-5, with a tentative D call TRBD1 (5 bases). The CDR3 DNA sequence: TGCGCCAGCAGCCGGGACGGCAATCAGCCCCAGCATTTT. It encodes CASSRDGNQPQHF.